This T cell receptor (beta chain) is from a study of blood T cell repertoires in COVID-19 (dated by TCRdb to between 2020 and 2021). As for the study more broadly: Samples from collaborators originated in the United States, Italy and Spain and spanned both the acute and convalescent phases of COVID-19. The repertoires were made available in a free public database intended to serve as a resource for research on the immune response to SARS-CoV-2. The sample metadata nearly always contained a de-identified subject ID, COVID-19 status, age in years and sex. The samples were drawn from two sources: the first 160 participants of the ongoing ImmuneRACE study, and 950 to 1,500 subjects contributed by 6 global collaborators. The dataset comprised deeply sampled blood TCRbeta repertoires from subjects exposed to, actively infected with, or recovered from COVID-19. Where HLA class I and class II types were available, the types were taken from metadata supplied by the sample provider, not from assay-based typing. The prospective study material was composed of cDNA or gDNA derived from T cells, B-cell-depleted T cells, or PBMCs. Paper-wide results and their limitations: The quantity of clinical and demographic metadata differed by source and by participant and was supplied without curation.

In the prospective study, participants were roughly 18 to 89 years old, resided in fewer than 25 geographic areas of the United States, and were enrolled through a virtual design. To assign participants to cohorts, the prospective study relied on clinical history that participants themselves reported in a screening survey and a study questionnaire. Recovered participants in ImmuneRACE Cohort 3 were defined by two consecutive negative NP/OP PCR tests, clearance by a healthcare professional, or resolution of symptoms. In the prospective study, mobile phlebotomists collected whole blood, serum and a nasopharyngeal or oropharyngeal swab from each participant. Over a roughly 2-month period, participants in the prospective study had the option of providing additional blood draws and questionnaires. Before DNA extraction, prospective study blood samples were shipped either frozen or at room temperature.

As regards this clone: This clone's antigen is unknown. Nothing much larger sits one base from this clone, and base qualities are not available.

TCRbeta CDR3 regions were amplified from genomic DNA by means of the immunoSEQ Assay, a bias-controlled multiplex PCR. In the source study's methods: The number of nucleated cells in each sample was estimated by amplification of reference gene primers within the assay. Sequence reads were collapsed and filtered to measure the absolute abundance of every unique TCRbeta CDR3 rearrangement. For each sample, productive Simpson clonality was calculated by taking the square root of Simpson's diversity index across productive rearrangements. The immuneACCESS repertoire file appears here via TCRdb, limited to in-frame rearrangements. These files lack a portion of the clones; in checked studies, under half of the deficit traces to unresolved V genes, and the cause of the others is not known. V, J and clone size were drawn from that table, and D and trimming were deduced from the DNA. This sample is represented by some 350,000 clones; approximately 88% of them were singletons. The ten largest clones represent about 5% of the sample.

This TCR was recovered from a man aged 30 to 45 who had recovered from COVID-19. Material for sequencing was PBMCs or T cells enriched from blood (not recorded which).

The CDR3: CASGQGYYEQYF. In nucleotide form, the sequence is TGTGCCAGCGGACAGGGTTACTACGAGCAGTACTTC. The chain joins TRBV6-5 to TRBJ2-7, and TRBD1 aligns with 8 junction nucleotides. From the cysteine up to the phenylalanine, the CDR3 has a length of 12 residues. The DNA shown is the 36-base CDR3, in frame from base 1. Trimming removed 8 bases from V and 3 bases from J; the gene matches leave 3 bases unexplained. CDR1 and CDR2, looked up from the germline V gene, are MNHEY and SVGAGI.